This TCR beta chain came from a study of OX40 agonist ivuxolimab in advanced cancers. In the study overall: Participants could have had prior anti-PD-1, anti-PD-L1 or anti-CTLA-4 therapy, and 40% had some. Study observations and caveats: Both CD4+ and CD8+ T cell populations in blood had undergone clonal expansion by week 6 at 0.1 to 3.0 mg/kg.

A word on this clone: Antigen: not known.

V trimming: 6 bases; J trimming: 2 bases; junction bases outside the gene matches: 10. The CDR3 is made up of 15 amino acids. Looked up from germline, CDR1 is MDHEN and CDR2 is SYDVKM. Profiling relied on immunoSEQ multiplex PCR, and the TCRdb table lists in-frame clones only, not all of them. The table has nearly 85,000 clones, approximately 86% seen once. The sequencing here drew on CD4+ or CD8+ T cells sorted from blood, taken in a trial of the OX40 agonist ivuxolimab. The receptor was isolated from an adult with an advanced solid tumor such as melanoma, head and neck, liver or kidney cancer. V is TRBV28 and J is TRBJ2-7, with 7 bases matching TRBD1. Here the CDR3 reads CASSEATTGAYEQYF. CDR3 sequence (DNA): TGTGCCAGCAGCGAAGCGACTACAGGGGCCTACGAGCAGTACTTC.